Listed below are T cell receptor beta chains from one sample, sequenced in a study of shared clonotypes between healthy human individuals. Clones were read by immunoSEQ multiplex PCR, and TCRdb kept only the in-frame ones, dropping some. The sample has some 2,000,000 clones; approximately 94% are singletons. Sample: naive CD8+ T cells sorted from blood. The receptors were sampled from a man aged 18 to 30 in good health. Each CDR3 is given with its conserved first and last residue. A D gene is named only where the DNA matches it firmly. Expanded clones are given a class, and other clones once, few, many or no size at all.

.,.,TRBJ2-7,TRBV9,CASSVGTPTYEQYF,TGTGCCAGCAGCGTCGGGACTCCCACCTACGAGCAGTACTTC
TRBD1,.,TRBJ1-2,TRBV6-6,CASSSNVQGADGYTF,TGTGCCAGCAGTTCAAACGTACAGGGGGCGGATGGCTACACCTTC
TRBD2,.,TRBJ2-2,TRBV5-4,CASSWGLAGGAGELFF,TGTGCCAGCAGCTGGGGACTAGCGGGAGGGGCCGGGGAGCTGTTTTTT
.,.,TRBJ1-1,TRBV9,CASGGPDDTEAFF,TGTGCCAGCGGGGGCCCGGACGACACTGAAGCTTTCTTT
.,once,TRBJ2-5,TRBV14,CASSQEIGRSQETQYF,TGTGCCAGCAGCCAAGAGATAGGCAGGTCTCAAGAGACCCAGTACTTC
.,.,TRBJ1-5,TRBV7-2,CASSLDGTPNQPQHF,TGTGCCAGCAGCTTAGATGGGACACCAAATCAGCCCCAGCATTTT
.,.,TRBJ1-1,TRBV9,CASSPYSGITEAFF,TGTGCCAGCAGCCCCTATTCGGGTATCACTGAAGCTTTCTTT
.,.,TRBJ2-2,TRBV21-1,CASSTTSGGHTGELFF,TGTGCCAGCAGTACGACTAGCGGGGGACATACCGGGGAGCTGTTTTTT
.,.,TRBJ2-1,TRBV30,CAWTKEWDEQFF,TGTGCCTGGACTAAGGAGTGGGATGAGCAGTTCTTC
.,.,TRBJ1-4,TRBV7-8,CASSPAWGVDEKLFF,TGTGCCAGCAGCCCGGCTTGGGGGGTTGATGAAAAACTGTTTTTT
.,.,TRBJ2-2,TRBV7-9,CASSFTNPLAANTGELFF,TGTGCCAGCAGCTTTACAAACCCACTAGCAGCGAACACCGGGGAGCTGTTTTTT
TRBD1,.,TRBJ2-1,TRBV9,CASSVGWDRASNEQFF,TGTGCCAGCAGCGTAGGTTGGGACAGGGCGAGCAATGAGCAGTTCTTC
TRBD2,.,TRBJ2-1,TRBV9,CASSASGRAWDEQFF,TGTGCCAGCAGCGCTAGCGGGAGGGCCTGGGATGAGCAGTTCTTC
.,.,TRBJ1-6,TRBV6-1,CASRLWGMDNSPLHF,TGTGCCAGCAGGCTTTGGGGCATGGATAATTCACCCCTCCACTTT
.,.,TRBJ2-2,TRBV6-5,CASGLGGELFF,TGTGCCAGCGGACTGGGGGGGGAGCTGTTTTTT
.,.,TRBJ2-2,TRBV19,CASSGTLTGELFF,TGTGCCAGTTCCGGGACACTCACCGGGGAGCTGTTTTTT
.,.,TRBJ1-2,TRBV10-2,CASSVSGVLEGYTF,TGCGCCAGCAGTGTCTCGGGGGTCCTAGAGGGCTACACCTTC
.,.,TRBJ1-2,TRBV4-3,CASSQDPGTDSDYGYTF,TGCGCCAGCAGCCAAGATCCGGGAACTGATTCAGACTATGGCTACACCTTC
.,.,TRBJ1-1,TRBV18,CASYRVGTEAFF,TGTGCCAGCTACAGGGTTGGGACTGAAGCTTTCTTT
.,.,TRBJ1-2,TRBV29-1,CSVDPALTGFGYTF,TGCAGCGTTGACCCCGCATTGACGGGGTTTGGCTACACCTTC
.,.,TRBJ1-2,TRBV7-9,CASSPYRDQGGYTF,TGTGCCAGCAGCCCCTATCGGGATCAGGGGGGCTACACCTTC
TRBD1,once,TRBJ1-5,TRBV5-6,CASSGRDRVYGGNQPQHF,TGTGCCAGCAGCGGACGGGACAGGGTGTATGGGGGCAATCAGCCCCAGCATTTT
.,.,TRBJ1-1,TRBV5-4,CASGGGPNTEAFF,TGTGCCAGTGGGGGGGGTCCGAACACTGAAGCTTTCTTT
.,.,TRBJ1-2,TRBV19,CASSIISFGGYTF,TGTGCCAGTAGTATAATCTCGTTCGGAGGCTACACCTTC
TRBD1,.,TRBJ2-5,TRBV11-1,CASSLAYGTGQQETQYF,TGTGCCAGCAGCTTAGCGTACGGGACAGGGCAACAAGAGACCCAGTACTTC
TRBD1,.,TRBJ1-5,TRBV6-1,CASSEWKGAGQPQHF,TGTGCCAGCAGTGAATGGAAGGGGGCAGGGCAGCCCCAGCATTTT
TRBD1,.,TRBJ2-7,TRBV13,CASSLGQGDGEQYF,TGTGCCAGCAGCCTGGGACAGGGGGACGGCGAGCAGTACTTC
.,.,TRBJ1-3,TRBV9,CASSVEGGPTPSGNTIYF,TGTGCCAGCAGCGTAGAAGGGGGTCCTACCCCATCTGGAAACACCATATATTTT
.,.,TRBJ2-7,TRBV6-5,CASSYSGEGGYEQYF,TGTGCCAGCAGTTACTCGGGGGAAGGCGGGTACGAGCAGTACTTC
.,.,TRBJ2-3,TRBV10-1,CASSSTSTDTQYF,TGCGCCAGCAGTTCGACTAGCACAGATACGCAGTATTTT
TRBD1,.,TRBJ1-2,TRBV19,CASTPGTGYGYTF,TGTGCCAGTACACCCGGGACAGGATATGGCTACACCTTC
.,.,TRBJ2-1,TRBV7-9,CASSLDGGDEQFF,TGTGCCAGCAGCTTAGACGGAGGGGATGAGCAGTTCTTC
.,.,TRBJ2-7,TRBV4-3,CASSQDAGGYEQYF,TGCGCCAGCAGCCAAGATGCCGGGGGATACGAGCAGTACTTC
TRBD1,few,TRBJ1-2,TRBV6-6,CASSSTLFKGAHGYTF,TGTGCCAGCAGTTCAACCCTTTTTAAGGGGGCGCATGGCTACACCTTC
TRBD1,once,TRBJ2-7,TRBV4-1,CASSQAGTGFYEQYF,TGCGCCAGCAGCCAAGCCGGGACAGGGTTCTACGAGCAGTACTTC
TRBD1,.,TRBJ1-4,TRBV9,CASSVLGTGEKLFF,TGTGCCAGCAGCGTACTCGGGACAGGGGAAAAACTGTTTTTT